Listed below are T cell receptor beta chains from one sample, sequenced in a study of T cell clones after liver transplantation. Assay used: immunoSEQ multiplex PCR; TCRdb lists only in-frame clones, some missing. The sample carries 85,000 to 110,000 clones, approximately 79% recorded once. Sequenced here: CD4+ T cells from blood, sampled about 50 months after liver transplant. These TCRs come from a human patient who received a liver transplant. The graft donor may be the source of some T cells. Both conserved end residues are part of each CDR3. A D gene is named only where the DNA matches it firmly.

j_call d_call v_call cdr3_length cdr3_aa
TRBJ1-3 TRBD1 TRBV5-5 14 CASSLDRAGNTIYF
TRBJ2-7 - TRBV5-4 13 CASSSTGLHEQYF
TRBJ1-4 - TRBV5-1 14 CASSLSNRNEKLFF
TRBJ2-3 TRBD1 TRBV5-1 15 CASSEQGTSRDTQYF
TRBJ2-7 - TRBV15 14 CATSSPAPFMEQYF
TRBJ2-5 TRBD2 TRBV4-1 16 CASSQDPSGGQETQYF
TRBJ1-5 - TRBV29-1 13 CSVAVGSNQPQHF
TRBJ2-3 - TRBV9 15 CASSGRALGTDTQYF
TRBJ2-7 - TRBV18 14 CASSRDTTPGEQYF
TRBJ1-2 - TRBV5-1 13 CASSPGIDYGYTF
TRBJ1-5 - TRBV6-6 15 CASSLLRGGDQPQHF
TRBJ2-7 - TRBV28 16 CASSPGGQSMSYEQYF
TRBJ2-2 - TRBV6-5 13 CASSVGGSGELFF
TRBJ2-7 - TRBV27 14 CASSPLDSSYEQYF
TRBJ1-4 - TRBV6-1 12 CASRRRNEKLFF
TRBJ2-5 TRBD1 TRBV29-1 14 CSAAGQGLQGDQYF
TRBJ2-7 - TRBV10-2 12 CASSELSYEQYF
TRBJ1-4 - TRBV18 15 CASSPTRRENEKLFF
TRBJ1-1 - TRBV21-1 11 CASGGYTEAFF
TRBJ1-1 - TRBV5-1 16 CASSPMSTGGNTEAFF
TRBJ1-2 - TRBV7-2 14 CASSLAGSLYGYTF
TRBJ1-2 - TRBV2 14 CASSEPGTHYGYTF
TRBJ2-1 - TRBV28 17 CASSFIPRLGLGNEQFF
TRBJ2-2 TRBD1 TRBV9 15 CASSAGGAVTGELFF